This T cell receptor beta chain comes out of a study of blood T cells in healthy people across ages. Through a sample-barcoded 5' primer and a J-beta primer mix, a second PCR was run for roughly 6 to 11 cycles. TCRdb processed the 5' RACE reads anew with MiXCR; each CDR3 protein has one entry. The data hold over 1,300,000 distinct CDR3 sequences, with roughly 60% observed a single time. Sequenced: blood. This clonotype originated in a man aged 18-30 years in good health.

This chain's CDR3 is CASSYGAGGNNEQFF. CDR3 nucleotide sequence: TGTGCCAGCAGTTACGGAGCGGGAGGGAATAATGAGCAGTTCTTC. This rearrangement joins TRBV6-5 to TRBJ2-1, with 10 bases aligning to TRBD2. CDR1 is MNHEY, CDR2 SVGAGI, per germline. The length of the CDR3 is 15 residues. Germline trimming cut 2 bases from V and 7 bases from J; bases unmatched to any gene: 5.